This TCR beta chain was documented in a study of T cells after yellow fever vaccination. Trimming left V 1 base short and J 4 bases short, with 11 bases between. In germline, CDR1 is LGHDT, CDR2 YNNKEL (reference sequence). This CDR3 comprises 14 residues. This clonotype was counted ten times or more. TCRdb reprocessed the 5' RACE reads via MiXCR and lists one record per CDR3 protein. The sample consists of 90,000 to 130,000 distinct CDR3 sequences, roughly 8.4% of them appearing once. The sequence came from a man between 25 and 39 years old who received the YFV17D yellow fever vaccine. The V gene is TRBV3-1, the J gene TRBJ2-7; D is perhaps TRBD1 (5 bases). The sample was CD8+ T cells sorted from PBMCs, taken 45 days after the yellow fever booster vaccination. The CDR3 loop reads CASSQGGLPYEQYF. CDR3 bases: TGTGCCAGCAGCCAAGGGGGCCTCCCATACGAGCAGTACTTC.